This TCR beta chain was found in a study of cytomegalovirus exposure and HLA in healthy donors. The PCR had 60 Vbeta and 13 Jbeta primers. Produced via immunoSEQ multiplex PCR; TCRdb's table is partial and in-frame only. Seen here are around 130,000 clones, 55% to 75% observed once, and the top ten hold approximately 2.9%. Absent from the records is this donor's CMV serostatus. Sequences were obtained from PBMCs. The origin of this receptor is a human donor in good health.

The CDR3 sequence is CATSSETGSPGETQYF. The CDR3 nucleotides are TGTGCCACCAGCAGCGAAACAGGGAGTCCGGGCGAGACCCAGTACTTC. This sequence joins TRBV15 and TRBJ2-5; perhaps TRBD1 as D (6 bases). The germline V and J ends were trimmed by 3 bases and 5 bases, with 19 bases remaining between them. The CDR3 sequence is 16 residues long. The germline V gene encodes CDR1 LNHNV and CDR2 YYDKDF (reference sequence).